This is a list of T cell receptor beta chains from one sample in a study of control samples from healthy donors and cancer patients. Only in-frame clones appear in the TCRdb table, and some are missing; sequencing was by immunoSEQ multiplex PCR. Here the sample spans 75,000 to 100,000 clones, roughly four fifths being singletons. The sequenced material came from blood. Every receptor here comes from a man aged 55 to 69 in good health. CDR3s include the opening cysteine and the closing phenylalanine or tryptophan. A D gene is named only where the DNA matches it firmly. Clone size is shown for a subset of rows, as once, few, many or a class of expanded clone.

j_call: TRBJ2-1
clone_size: NA
d_call: TRBD2
v_call: TRBV9
cdr3_nt: TGTGCCAGCAGCGTGGCCAGGCGGGGGGGTAATGAGCAGTTCTTC
cdr3_aa: CASSVARRGGNEQFF

j_call: TRBJ1-3
clone_size: few
d_call: TRBD1
v_call: TRBV28
cdr3_nt: TGTGCCAGCAGTTCTGGACAGGGGGCGTCTGGAAACACCATATATTTT
cdr3_aa: CASSSGQGASGNTIYF

j_call: TRBJ1-1
clone_size: NA
d_call: NA
v_call: TRBV5-1
cdr3_nt: TGCGCCAGCAGCTACCAAATAGCAGGTTTCGGGGACACTGAAGCTTTCTTT
cdr3_aa: CASSYQIAGFGDTEAFF

j_call: TRBJ2-2
clone_size: NA
d_call: TRBD2
v_call: TRBV9
cdr3_nt: TGTGCCAGCAGCGTAGGGGGGAGGGCCAGGACCGGGGAGCTGTTTTTT
cdr3_aa: CASSVGGRARTGELFF

j_call: TRBJ2-7
clone_size: NA
d_call: NA
v_call: TRBV3-1/TRBV3-2
cdr3_nt: TGTGCCAGCAGCCAAGGTGAGGGATACCCATACGAGCAGTACTTC
cdr3_aa: CASSQGEGYPYEQYF

j_call: TRBJ1-1
clone_size: NA
d_call: NA
v_call: TRBV16
cdr3_nt: TGTGCCAGCAGCCCACGGGGGCTCTTATCGGGCACTGAAGCTTTCTTT
cdr3_aa: CASSPRGLLSGTEAFF

j_call: TRBJ1-1
clone_size: NA
d_call: NA
v_call: TRBV7-9
cdr3_nt: TGTGCCAGCAGCCCCCGCTATCAGTGGGACACTGAAGCTTTCTTT
cdr3_aa: CASSPRYQWDTEAFF

j_call: TRBJ2-3
clone_size: NA
d_call: TRBD2
v_call: TRBV19
cdr3_nt: TGTGCCAGTAGTATTAAGCTAGCGGGAATCACAGATACGCAGTATTTT
cdr3_aa: CASSIKLAGITDTQYF

j_call: TRBJ2-2
clone_size: NA
d_call: TRBD1
v_call: TRBV10-3
cdr3_nt: TGTGCCATTGGGACAGGGGATGTGGCATTTGACACCGGGGAGCTGTTTTTT
cdr3_aa: CAIGTGDVAFDTGELFF

j_call: TRBJ2-7
clone_size: NA
d_call: NA
v_call: TRBV18
cdr3_nt: TGTGCCAGCTCACCGGATCAAGGGGCATACTACGAGCAGTACTTC
cdr3_aa: CASSPDQGAYYEQYF

j_call: TRBJ1-3
clone_size: NA
d_call: NA
v_call: TRBV11-1
cdr3_nt: TGTGCCAGCAGCTTTGAGCCGGGAAACACCATATATTTT
cdr3_aa: CASSFEPGNTIYF

j_call: TRBJ2-5
clone_size: once
d_call: TRBD1
v_call: TRBV7-9
cdr3_nt: TGTGCCAGCACCCCAGGGACAGAAGAGACCCAGTACTTC
cdr3_aa: CASTPGTEETQYF

j_call: TRBJ2-3
clone_size: NA
d_call: NA
v_call: TRBV4-2
cdr3_nt: TGTGCCAGCAGCCAAGATCAATTAGTAGGAGATACGCAGTATTTT
cdr3_aa: CASSQDQLVGDTQYF

j_call: TRBJ2-7
clone_size: NA
d_call: NA
v_call: TRBV7-9
cdr3_nt: TGTGCCAGCAGCTTAGTTCCCTCCCGGTGGAACGAGCAGTACTTC
cdr3_aa: CASSLVPSRWNEQYF

j_call: TRBJ2-3
clone_size: NA
d_call: NA
v_call: TRBV6-5
cdr3_nt: TGTGCCAGCAGTCTGGGGGGGGCTAGCACAGATACGCAGTATTTT
cdr3_aa: CASSLGGASTDTQYF

j_call: TRBJ2-2
clone_size: NA
d_call: NA
v_call: TRBV9
cdr3_nt: TGTGCCAGCAGCGTAGAGGCCCAGCGGAGGACCGGGGAGCTGTTTTTT
cdr3_aa: CASSVEAQRRTGELFF

j_call: TRBJ2-7
clone_size: NA
d_call: NA
v_call: TRBV7-8
cdr3_nt: TGTGCCAGCAGCCGGGACCTCTACGAGCAGTACTTC
cdr3_aa: CASSRDLYEQYF

j_call: TRBJ2-3
clone_size: NA
d_call: TRBD2
v_call: TRBV11-2
cdr3_nt: TGTGCCTCCACCGGGACTAGCGGGGGTACGCAGTATTTT
cdr3_aa: CASTGTSGGTQYF

j_call: TRBJ1-6
clone_size: NA
d_call: NA
v_call: TRBV4-2
cdr3_nt: TGTGCCAGCAGCCAAGCCCAACTGAGCTCCTATAATTCACCCCTCCACTTT
cdr3_aa: CASSQAQLSSYNSPLHF

j_call: TRBJ2-5
clone_size: NA
d_call: TRBD2
v_call: TRBV2
cdr3_nt: TGTGCCAGCAGTGGGGGCGGGGGAGAGACCCAGTACTTC
cdr3_aa: CASSGGGGETQYF

j_call: TRBJ2-1
clone_size: few
d_call: NA
v_call: TRBV11-2
cdr3_nt: TGTGCCAGCAGCCAGGGGAAGAATTCCTACAATGAGCAGTTCTTC
cdr3_aa: CASSQGKNSYNEQFF

j_call: TRBJ2-7
clone_size: NA
d_call: NA
v_call: TRBV5-6
cdr3_nt: TGTGCCAGCAGCTTGGTGGGGGGTTCGACAGCCTACGAGCAGTACTTC
cdr3_aa: CASSLVGGSTAYEQYF

j_call: TRBJ1-5
clone_size: NA
d_call: NA
v_call: TRBV4-2
cdr3_nt: TGTGCCAGCAGCCAAGCGTTTCTTGAGGGGAGCAATCAGCCCCAGCATTTT
cdr3_aa: CASSQAFLEGSNQPQHF